The source of this TCR beta chain is a study of identical twins. Germline CDR1 reads KGHSH; CDR2 reads LQKENI. The CDR3 is 12 amino acids. V lost 1 base, J lost 9 bases, and 7 bases lay in between. With template switching, a universal primer site was added, and the cDNA carried unique molecular identifiers. TCRdb re-derived calls from the 5' RACE reads in MiXCR, one entry per CDR3 protein. The profile shows about 1.7 million distinct CDR3 sequences, roughly a third of them singletons. This clonotype occurred a few times. The chain joins TRBV18 to TRBJ2-1; D unresolved. Source material: cord blood. The receptor was derived from a newborn girl in good health. CDR3 coding DNA: TGTGCCAGCTCACCACTCGCGAGTGAGCAGTTCTTC. Translated: CASSPLASEQFF.